Given below is one TCR beta chain in context. Sample time point: persistent/refractory GD, antithyroid drugs over 5 years with positive TRAb. Isolated PBMC RNA provided the starting material for the TCR library. After removal of 6 bases from V and 1 base from J, the junction contained 9 bases not matched to a gene. CDR1 MDHEN and CDR2 SYDVKM come from the germline V gene. The CDR3 is 16 amino acids. The data are from a study of regulatory T cells in long-lasting Graves disease. Researchers made TCR beta libraries by using iRepertoire HTBI primers and running Arm-PCR on CDR3 regions. MiXCR was run by TCRdb on the multiplex PCR reads, yielding one entry per CDR3 protein. The profile shows hundreds of thousands of distinct CDR3 sequences, about 21% of them singletons.

This receptor was obtained from a female donor with Graves disease. The rearrangement links TRBV28 to TRBJ2-3; TRBD2 matches at 8 bases. This specimen consisted of peripheral blood mononuclear cells (PBMCs), obtained when the disease was refractory, from a patient treated with antithyroid drugs. CDR3 in DNA: TGTGCCAGCAGACGCGGCACTAGCGGAGGCACAGATACGCAGTATTTT. This encodes CASRRGTSGGTDTQYF. Supplemented by reference TRBV28 and TRBJ2-3, the full variable domain reads DVKVTQSSRYLVKRTGEKVFLECVQDMDHENMFWYRQDPGLGLRLIYFSYDVKMKEKGDIPEGYSVSREKKERFSLILESASTNQTSMYLCASRRGTSGGTDTQYFGPGTRLTVL.